The subject of this entry is one T cell receptor (beta chain). This record comes from a study of technical replicates of blood from a handful of donors. This CDR3 contains 14 residues. The trim removed 4 bases at V and 7 bases at J, leaving 6 bases unmatched. CDR1 SGHTA and CDR2 FQGNSA come from the germline V gene. Libraries were prepared by immunoSEQ multiplex PCR; TCRdb keeps only in-frame clonotypes and omits some of them. The table lists fewer than 90,000 clones, about 90% of them singletons. The chain links TRBV7-2 to TRBJ2-1; the match to TRBD2 covers 8 bases. The source of this sequence is a human donor in good health. Sequencing was carried out using T cells isolated from PBMCs. This chain's CDR3 is CASSSGGPRNEQFF. The CDR3 coding sequence is TGTGCCAGCAGCTCGGGAGGGCCAAGGAATGAGCAGTTCTTC.